A single sample is the source of the 18 T cell receptor beta chains below, sequenced in a study of T cells in Graves' hyperthyroidism and ophthalmopathy. Amplified TCR beta CDR3 regions derived from RNA transcripts. HTBI primers were used for first-round RT-PCR of the TCR CDR3. TCRdb re-called the multiplex PCR reads through MiXCR, storing one row per CDR3 protein. Here the sample spans a few hundred thousand distinct CDR3 sequences, roughly an eighth being singletons. Material: blood. All receptors derive from a woman between 35 and 50 years old with Graves' ophthalmopathy.

There are many counts of this clonotype. The chain combines TRBV28 with TRBJ2-3; D possibly corresponds to TRBD2 (5 bases). Germline lookup yields CDR1 MDHEN and CDR2 SYDVKM. Trimming took 5 bases from V and 0 from J, leaving 12 bases between them. The CDR3 runs 15 residues. The CDR3 sequence: CASSSVGISTDTQYF. The CDR3 coding sequence is TGTGCCAGCAGTAGCGTCGGGATAAGCACAGATACGCAGTATTTT.

The CDR3 DNA reads TGTGCCAGCAGCTTAGGGCCAAATAAGCAGTACTTC. Translating gives CASSLGPNKQYF. The rearrangement joins TRBV7-6 to TRBJ2-7, with no clear D. Germline V CDR1 and CDR2: SGHVS, FNYEAQ. This CDR3 spans 12 amino acids. Deletions cut 1 base from V and 8 bases from J, with 9 bases between.

The chain joins TRBV18 to TRBJ2-7, with D unclear. V was clipped by 2 bases and J by 5 bases, with 7 bases between them. The CDR3 length is 12 residues. Looked up from germline, CDR1 is KGHSH and CDR2 is LQKENI. CDR3 residues: CASSPMGNEQYF. CDR3 sequence (DNA): TGTGCCAGCTCACCAATGGGGAACGAGCAGTACTTC. The full variable domain, completed using reference TRBV18 and TRBJ2-7, is NAGVMQNPRHLVRRRGQEARLRCSPMKGHSHVYWYRQLPEEGLKFMVYLQKENIIDESGMPKERFSAEFPKEGPSILRIQQVVRGDSAAYFCASSPMGNEQYFGPGTRLTVT.

This clonotype was detected ten times or more. This chain uses TRBV12-3 or TRBV12-4 with TRBJ2-5, with a tentative D call TRBD2 (6 bases). The V end was cut by 5 bases, the J end by 2 bases, with 12 bases between. This CDR3 region has 14 residues. CDR3 in amino acids: CASSLPSVQETQYF. The CDR3 region has the DNA TGTGCCAGCAGTCTTCCTAGCGTTCAAGAGACCCAGTACTTC.

The chain is built from TRBV6-1 and TRBJ2-7; weak D call: TRBD2 (6 bases). V gave up 0 bases and J gave up 7 bases, with 13 bases separating them. The germline V gene encodes CDR1 MNHNS and CDR2 SASEGT. The CDR3 has 14 residues. The CDR3 protein is CASSEAGETREQYF. Here the CDR3 DNA reads TGTGCCAGCAGTGAAGCGGGGGAGACTAGGGAGCAGTACTTC.

This clonotype occurred many times. This chain connects TRBV7-9 to TRBJ1-6, with D possibly TRBD1 on 5 matching bases. Germline V gene sequence: CDR1 SEHNR, CDR2 FQNEAQ (reference sequence). The CDR3 runs to 17 residues. V dropped 5 bases and J dropped 9 bases, with 23 bases sitting between them. The CDR3 is CASSHLPWGSGGSPLHF. The DNA for the CDR3 is TGTGCCAGCAGCCACCTACCATGGGGCAGTGGGGGTTCACCCCTCCACTTT. Full variable domain (outside the CDR3, taken from reference TRBV7-9 and TRBJ1-6): DTGVSQNPRHKITKRGQNVTFRCDPISEHNRLYWYRQTLGQGPEFLTYFQNEAQLEKSRLLSDRFSAERPKGSFSTLEIQRTEQGDSAMYLCASSHLPWGSGGSPLHFGNGTRLTVT.

This clonotype was seen ten or more times. The chain employs TRBV20-1 and TRBJ2-3, with TRBD1 matching 11 bases. Germline loops: CDR1 DFQATT, CDR2 SNEGSKA (reference sequence). The CDR3 contains 14 residues. Trimming removed 4 bases from V and 4 bases from J; junction bases left unmatched: 4. The CDR3 region is CSAMGQGGPDTQYF. The DNA for the CDR3 is TGCAGTGCTATGGGACAGGGGGGCCCAGATACGCAGTATTTT.

Points on this clonotype: This likely comes from a read error, as the CDR3 has no conserved phenylalanine or tryptophan at its end. The chain uses TRBV5-1 and TRBJ2-2; D is undetermined. The CDR3 is 13 amino acids. The germline V and J ends were trimmed by 4 bases and 9 bases, with 13 bases remaining between them. CDR1 is SGHRS and CDR2 is YFSETQ in the germline V gene. This CDR3 reads CASSASDGRELFL. For the CDR3, the DNA is TGCGCCAGCAGCGCAAGTGATGGGCGGGAGCTGTTTCTT.

This clonotype has just a few counts. V gene TRBV19 combines with J gene TRBJ2-7; possible D gene TRBD1, 6 bases. The CDR3 spans 15 residues. Looked up from germline, CDR1 is LNHDA and CDR2 is SQIVND (reference sequence). With 1 base removed from V and 2 bases from J, the gap between germline ends came to 12 bases. CDR3 sequence reads: CASSIGTGQTYEQYF. Written as DNA, the CDR3 is TGTGCCAGTAGTATAGGCACAGGGCAAACCTACGAGCAGTACTTC.

At least ten counts were recorded for this clonotype. The V gene is TRBV6-1, the J gene TRBJ2-2; D is ambiguous. The germline V gene encodes CDR1 MNHNS and CDR2 SASEGT. V shed 1 base and J shed 4 bases, with 4 bases lying between them. The CDR3 extends over 13 amino acids. CDR3 DNA: TGTGCCAGCAGTGAAGGTTTCACCGGGGAGCTGTTTTTT. This codes for CASSEGFTGELFF.

This clonotype was observed a few times. The gene calls are TRBV27 and TRBJ2-1; 7 bases match TRBD2. Germline V gene lookup returns CDR1 MNHEY and CDR2 SMNVEV (reference sequence). Trimming took 1 base from V and 7 from J; bases not matched to a gene: 13. There are 17 residues in the CDR3. The CDR3, as DNA: TGTGCCAGCAGTTTATGGGGGGGACTTCTAGGTCGGAATGAGCAGTTCTTC. Its translation: CASSLWGGLLGRNEQFF.

The V call is TRBV6-2 or TRBV6-3, the J call TRBJ1-6; TRBD1 is a possible D gene (5 bases). The CDR3 runs to 16 residues. CDR1 is MNHEY, CDR2 SVGEGT, per germline. V was trimmed by 5 bases and J by 1 base, leaving 12 bases between them. This chain's CDR3 is CASSGWDGSYNSPLHF. The CDR3 bases are TGTGCCAGCAGTGGCTGGGACGGATCCTATAATTCACCCCTCCACTTT.

Details on this clonotype: This could be a read error, since a much larger clone is one nucleotide away. The chain uses TRBV25-1 and TRBJ1-1, with D unclear. The CDR3 covers 11 residues. The V gene lost 7 bases and the J gene lost 11 bases, with 14 bases spanning the gap. Looked up from germline, CDR1 is MGHDK and CDR2 is SYGVNS. In DNA, the CDR3 is TGTGCCAGCAAGGTGTATGGTACGGCTTTCTTT. This encodes CASKVYGTAFF.

This clonotype was observed many times. The rearrangement uses TRBV2 and TRBJ2-1, with a weak D call TRBD2 (6 bases). The CDR3 has 13 residues. Germline CDR1 reads SNHLY; CDR2 reads FYNNEI. Trimming left V 7 bases short and J 7 bases short, with 14 bases between. The CDR3 sequence: CASTSVAGNEQFF. The DNA for the CDR3 is TGTGCCAGCACCTCCGTTGCGGGGAATGAGCAGTTCTTC. Based on the CDR3 plus reference TRBV2 and TRBJ2-1, the full variable domain is EPEVTQTPSHQVTQMGQEVILRCVPISNHLYFYWYRQILGQKVEFLVSFYNNEISEKSEIFDDQFSVERPDGSNFTLKIRSTKLEDSAMYFCASTSVAGNEQFFGPGTRLTVL.

This clonotype was counted ten times or more. This chain connects TRBV29-1 to TRBJ1-1; 8 nucleotides match TRBD1. Trimming cost V 1 base and J 1 base; bases outside gene matches: 8. The length of the CDR3 is 16 residues. Germline CDR1 and CDR2: SQVTM and ANQGSEA. The CDR3 DNA reads as TGCAGCGTTGAAGGGTCGGACAGGGTTCGGAACACTGAAGCTTTCTTT. Translation: CSVEGSDRVRNTEAFF.

Only a few counts were recorded for this clonotype. This rearrangement joins TRBV28 to TRBJ2-2; D possibly corresponds to TRBD1 (7 bases). The ends were cut back, 8 bases at V and 6 bases at J, with 16 bases in the middle. Germline lookup yields CDR1 MDHEN and CDR2 SYDVKM. The CDR3 has 14 residues. Written as DNA, the CDR3 is TGTGCCAGCCGACGACAGGGAGGTGCCGGGGAGCTGTTTTTT. As protein: CASRRQGGAGELFF.

CDR3 residues: CASRSQDRAHNEQFF. The CDR3 bases are TGTGCCAGCAGATCACAGGACAGGGCTCACAATGAGCAGTTCTTC. This chain joins TRBV28 and TRBJ2-1, with TRBD1 identical over 8 bases. Germline assignment: CDR1 MDHEN and CDR2 SYDVKM. The CDR3 spans 15 residues. J lost 5 bases, V lost 6 bases, and 9 bases had no gene match.

This clonotype has a count of ten or more. The chain carries TRBV24-1 and TRBJ1-2; TRBD1 matches 9 bases. The CDR3 loop spans 13 amino acids. Germline CDR1 KGHDR, CDR2 SFDVKD. The V gene end was trimmed by 7 bases and the J gene end by 5 bases; junction bases not matched to a gene: 4. The CDR3 here is CATSRGQGYGYTF. The CDR3 nucleotides are TGTGCCACCAGCCGGGGACAGGGTTATGGCTACACCTTC.